This entry lists 30 T cell receptor beta chains sequenced from one sample in a study of cytomegalovirus exposure and HLA in healthy donors (dated by TCRdb to the late 2010s). Receptors were amplified or captured by the immunoSEQ multiplex PCR assay. For the multiplex PCR, a mixture combining 60 forward primers for TCR Vbeta segments and 13 reverse primers for TCR Jbeta segments was used. This is the immuneACCESS table as TCRdb keeps it, with only in-frame sequences that have V and J called. A part of the clones is gone; compared with another copy, unresolved V genes explain less than half, and the rest is unexplained. The sample includes roughly 120,000 clones, with over 65% observed a single time. The ten biggest clones cover 11% of the sample. Input material: PBMCs. Receptor source: a woman aged 45-65 years in good health and CMV-seropositive.

The rearrangement uses TRBV5-6 and TRBJ2-5; 11 bases line up with TRBD2. J was trimmed by 2 bases and V by 0 bases; bases with no gene match: 3. CDR3 length equals 16 residues. In germline, CDR1 is SGHDT, CDR2 YYEEEE. CDR3 region: CASSLVLAGGQETQYF. For the CDR3, the DNA is TGTGCCAGCAGCTTGGTGCTAGCGGGGGGACAAGAGACCCAGTACTTC.

The rearrangement links TRBV5-1 to TRBJ2-5; tentative D call: TRBD1 (6 bases). The J call is in doubt because the DNA end fits TRBJ2-7 better. The germline CDR1 and CDR2 sequences are SGHRS and YFSETQ. CDR3 length: 14 amino acids. The CDR3 DNA follows: TGCGCCAGCAGCACAGCAGGGGTTGGTTACGAGCAGTACTTC. It is translated as CASSTAGVGYEQYF.

This clone was picked up one time. CDR3 region: CASSLYGQGGNEQFF. In DNA form, the CDR3 reads TGTGCCAGCAGCTTATACGGACAGGGGGGCAATGAGCAGTTCTTC. V is TRBV5-6 and J is TRBJ2-1, with 10 bases matching TRBD1. Looked up from germline, CDR1 is SGHDT and CDR2 is YYEEEE. The CDR3 runs to 15 residues. V shed 2 bases and J 6 bases; nucleotides not matched to a gene: 5.

V usage is TRBV11-2 and J usage is TRBJ2-3, with 8 nucleotides matching TRBD2. The length of the CDR3 is 17 residues. Germline V gene lookup returns CDR1 SGHAT and CDR2 FQNNGV. J was trimmed by 0 bases and V by 1 base; bases with no gene match: 6. CDR3 loop: CASSLGVGGGSTDTQYF. DNA for the CDR3: TGTGCCAGCAGCTTAGGAGTCGGGGGGGGGAGCACAGATACGCAGTATTTT.

J is TRBJ2-6 and V is TRBV5-4; perhaps TRBD2 as D (5 bases). The CDR3 sequence is 16 residues long. V was pared by 4 bases and J by 0 bases, with 11 bases between. Germline CDR1 is SGHNT and CDR2 is YYREEE (reference sequence). The CDR3 nucleotides read TGTGCCAGCAGCCCACCGGGGTACTCTGGGGCCAACGTCCTGACTTTC. Amino acids: CASSPPGYSGANVLTF.

V gene TRBV5-4 combines with J gene TRBJ1-4, with 8 nucleotides matching TRBD1. The length of the CDR3 is 14 residues. Germline lookup yields CDR1 SGHNT and CDR2 YYREEE (reference sequence). Trimming cost V 9 bases and J 7 bases; bases outside gene matches: 11. Written as DNA, the CDR3 is TGTGCCATCTCCAAAGGCGACAGGGGTGAAAAACTGTTTTTT. It encodes CAISKGDRGEKLFF.

The rearrangement links TRBV30 to TRBJ2-1; TRBD2 is a possible D gene (6 bases). Germline V gives CDR1 GTSNPN, CDR2 SVGIG (reference sequence). The V gene lost 0 bases and the J gene lost 3 bases, with 15 bases spanning the gap. The CDR3 spans 16 residues. CDR3: CAWSVLRAEGYNEQFF. CDR3 nucleotides: TGTGCCTGGAGTGTACTCAGAGCGGAGGGCTACAATGAGCAGTTCTTC.

The CDR3 region is CASSFHRLAGAYEQYF. The CDR3 DNA reads TGTGCCAGCAGTTTCCACAGACTAGCGGGAGCCTACGAGCAGTACTTC. This chain joins TRBV6-5 and TRBJ2-7; 12 bases map to TRBD2. The CDR3 loop spans 16 amino acids. The junction had 6 bases not matched to a gene; V was cut back by 4 bases and J by 2 bases. Germline CDR1 reads MNHEY; CDR2 reads SVGAGI.

The rearrangement joins TRBV6-6 to TRBJ2-2; perhaps TRBD2 as D (6 bases). The V and J ends lost 2 bases and 6 bases respectively, with 10 bases between them. Germline V lookup: CDR1 MNHNY, CDR2 SVGAGI (reference sequence). The CDR3 extends over 14 amino acids. The CDR3 bases are TGTGCCAGCAGTTACGTGTGGGGGGCCGGGGAGCTGTTTTTT. Encoded protein: CASSYVWGAGELFF.

This clone was found a few times. V gene TRBV10-2 combines with J gene TRBJ2-3; 9 bases fit TRBD1. The CDR3 is made up of 16 amino acids. From germline, CDR1 is WSHSY and CDR2 SAAADI. Trimming cost V 8 bases and J 1 base; bases outside gene matches: 10. The CDR3 reads CASGPTGGGGTDTQYF. The CDR3 DNA is TGCGCCAGCGGACCGACAGGGGGAGGGGGCACAGATACGCAGTATTTT.

The chain links TRBV7-2 to TRBJ1-2; 11 bases match TRBD1. V dropped 2 bases and J dropped 6; count of bases not matched to a gene: 5. This CDR3 is built from 15 residues. CDR1 is SGHTA, CDR2 FQGNSA, per germline. CDR3: CASSLPDRGRNGYTF. The DNA of the CDR3 is TGTGCCAGCAGCTTACCGGACAGGGGGCGGAATGGCTACACCTTC. Together with reference TRBV7-2 and TRBJ1-2, the CDR3 gives the full variable domain: GAGVSQSPSNKVTEKGKDVELRCDPISGHTALYWYRQSLGQGLEFLIYFQGNSAPDKSGLPSDRFSAERTGGSVSTLTIQRTQQEDSAVYLCASSLPDRGRNGYTFGSGTRLTVV.

This chain uses TRBV7-2 with TRBJ2-3; 8 nucleotides line up with TRBD2. J was trimmed by 2 bases and V by 5 bases; bases with no gene match: 6. The CDR3 extends over 15 amino acids. Germline V gene sequence: CDR1 SGHTA, CDR2 FQGNSA. The CDR3 DNA is TGTGCCAGCAGCCGTAGCGGGGCCCTCACAGATACGCAGTATTTT. It encodes CASSRSGALTDTQYF. The whole variable domain, remainder taken from reference TRBV7-2 and TRBJ2-3, is GAGVSQSPSNKVTEKGKDVELRCDPISGHTALYWYRQSLGQGLEFLIYFQGNSAPDKSGLPSDRFSAERTGGSVSTLTIQRTQQEDSAVYLCASSRSGALTDTQYFGPGTRLTVL.

The chain employs TRBV19 and TRBJ1-1, with 7 bases aligning to TRBD1. The CDR3 covers 13 residues. CDR1 is LNHDA, CDR2 SQIVND, per germline (reference sequence). V dropped 6 bases and J dropped 1; count of bases not matched to a gene: 2. This CDR3 is CASRTGTNTEAFF. Here the CDR3 DNA reads TGTGCCAGTAGGACAGGGACGAACACTGAAGCTTTCTTT. Looking up the rest from reference TRBV19 and TRBJ1-1 gives the full variable domain: DGGITQSPKYLFRKEGQNVTLSCEQNLNHDAMYWYRQDPGQGLRLIYYSQIVNDFQKGDIAEGYSVSREKKESFPLTVTSAQKNPTAFYLCASRTGTNTEAFFGQGTRLTVV.

The V call is TRBV5-1, the J call TRBJ2-1, with 10 bases identical to TRBD2. V dropped 4 bases and J dropped 4; count of bases not matched to a gene: 8. The CDR3 spans 16 residues. Looked up from germline, CDR1 is SGHRS and CDR2 is YFSETQ. The CDR3 DNA sequence: TGCGCCAGCAGCGTCCAAAGCGGGGGGGCATACAATGAGCAGTTCTTC. Its protein is CASSVQSGGAYNEQFF.

J is TRBJ1-2 and V is TRBV6-5; 8 nucleotides align to TRBD1. This CDR3 comprises 15 residues. V was clipped by 7 bases and J by 0 bases; unmatched bases: 7. Germline CDR1 is MNHEY and CDR2 is SVGAGI. The CDR3 loop is CASNRDRGANYGYTF. Here the CDR3 DNA reads TGTGCCAGCAATCGAGACAGGGGAGCTAACTATGGCTACACCTTC.

The rearrangement joins TRBV6-5 to TRBJ2-1; unclear D gene. V was cut by 7 bases and J by 10 bases, with 17 bases left in between. CDR3 length: 13 residues. Germline V lookup: CDR1 MNHEY, CDR2 SVGAGI. The CDR3 DNA reads TGTGCCAGCACCGACTCCGGAAGCCAAGAGCAGTTCTTC. It codes for CASTDSGSQEQFF.

This sequence joins TRBV6-1 and TRBJ1-4, with D possibly matching TRBD1 (6 bases). The CDR3 extends over 12 amino acids. The V and J ends lost 6 bases and 8 bases respectively, with 10 bases between them. Germline V gene lookup returns CDR1 MNHNS and CDR2 SASEGT. The CDR3 loop reads CASSETGEKLFF. Here the CDR3 DNA reads TGTGCCAGCAGCGAGACAGGCGAAAAACTGTTTTTT.

CDR3 sequence reads: CASSSSDSAGYDNEQFF. In DNA, the CDR3 is TGTGCCAGCAGCTCCTCTGACTCAGCCGGGTATGACAATGAGCAGTTCTTC. The chain uses TRBV7-9 and TRBJ2-1, with D unresolved. This CDR3 comprises 17 residues. In germline, CDR1 is SEHNR, CDR2 FQNEAQ (reference sequence). V shed 4 bases and J shed 5 bases, with 21 bases lying between them.

This chain connects TRBV6-1 to TRBJ1-2, with unresolved D. CDR1 and CDR2 from the germline V gene are MNHNS and SASEGT. V shed 3 bases and J shed 8 bases, with 16 bases lying between them. CDR3 length equals 14 residues. The CDR3 DNA reads as TGTGCCAGCAGTGATCCCGGGGAGGGTTTGGGCTACACCTTC. This gives the protein CASSDPGEGLGYTF.

This clone was counted a few times. J is TRBJ1-3 and V is TRBV4-1; no reliable D call. The CDR3 has 15 residues. Looked up from germline, CDR1 is MGHRA and CDR2 is YSYEKL. V dropped 8 bases and J dropped 2 bases, with 16 bases sitting between them. CDR3 protein: CASGGAVYTGNTIYF. The CDR3 DNA follows: TGCGCCAGCGGCGGAGCAGTTTACACTGGAAACACCATATATTTT.

CDR3 coding DNA: TGTGCCAGTAGTGGTCGACAGGGAGCAACGAACACCGGGGAGCTGTTTTTT. Residues: CASSGRQGATNTGELFF. The chain uses TRBV19 and TRBJ2-2, with TRBD1 matching 7 bases. Germline assignment: CDR1 LNHDA and CDR2 SQIVND (reference sequence). There are 17 residues in the CDR3. V dropped 5 bases and J dropped 0; count of bases not matched to a gene: 9.

This chain joins TRBV4-3 and TRBJ2-3; 9 bases fit TRBD2. Germline V gene sequence: CDR1 LGHNA, CDR2 YSLEER. The CDR3 runs 19 residues. V lost 0 bases, J lost 3 bases, and 13 bases stayed unmatched. The CDR3 nucleotides read TGCGCCAGCAGCCAAGACCTGGCGGGAGGGCCGAGGGGTACAGATACGCAGTATTTT. It codes for CASSQDLAGGPRGTDTQYF.

The chain joins TRBV5-4 to TRBJ1-1, with D hard to call. The CDR3 consists of 14 residues. From germline, CDR1 is SGHNT and CDR2 YYREEE (reference sequence). The V gene lost 0 bases and the J gene lost 0 bases, with 6 bases spanning the gap. The CDR3 bases are TGTGCCAGCAGCTTGGCTATCATGAACACTGAAGCTTTCTTT. It specifies CASSLAIMNTEAFF.

Turning to this clone: Other DNA sequences from this sample encode an identical CDR3 as well. The chain has TRBV5-1 and TRBJ2-5, with D possibly matching TRBD2 (6 bases). Per germline, CDR1 SGHRS and CDR2 YFSETQ. V was cut by 0 bases and J by 1 base, with 7 bases left in between. The CDR3 contains 14 residues. The CDR3 spells CASSLVGGQETQYF. The CDR3 DNA is TGCGCCAGCAGCTTGGTCGGGGGCCAAGAGACCCAGTACTTC.

The sample holds a few counts of this clone. The chain recombines TRBV7-9 with TRBJ1-1; D unclear. Trimming removed 3 bases from V and 0 bases from J, with 14 bases in between. Germline-derived CDR1 and CDR2 are SEHNR and FQNEAQ (reference sequence). This CDR3 contains 16 residues. The DNA for the CDR3 is TGTGCCAGCAGCTTGGCCGGGGTTCCTATGAACACTGAAGCTTTCTTT. Its protein is CASSLAGVPMNTEAFF. The complete variable domain, with remaining parts taken from reference TRBV7-9 and TRBJ1-1, reads DTGVSQNPRHKITKRGQNVTFRCDPISEHNRLYWYRQTLGQGPEFLTYFQNEAQLEKSRLLSDRFSAERPKGSFSTLEIQRTEQGDSAMYLCASSLAGVPMNTEAFFGQGTRLTVV.

This clone was seen once. The chain recombines TRBV4-3 with TRBJ2-2, with 9 bases aligning to TRBD2. Germline CDR1 is LGHNA and CDR2 is YSLEER. CDR3 length: 19 amino acids. The V gene end was trimmed by 0 bases and the J gene end by 1 base; junction bases not matched to a gene: 9. The chain's CDR3 is CASSQDLAGATLNTGELFF. The DNA for the CDR3 is TGCGCCAGCAGCCAAGATTTAGCGGGGGCCACGTTGAACACCGGGGAGCTGTTTTTT.

The chain carries TRBV4-2 and TRBJ2-7, with 8 bases that match TRBD1. The V gene end was trimmed by 3 bases and the J gene end by 2 bases; junction bases not matched to a gene: 3. CDR1 and CDR2 from the germline V gene are LGHNA and YNFKEQ. The CDR3 spans 14 residues. The chain's CDR3 is CASSQGQETYEQYF. CDR3 coding DNA: TGTGCCAGCAGCCAGGGACAGGAAACCTACGAGCAGTACTTC.

This chain connects TRBV14 to TRBJ1-4; unclear D gene. The germline V gene has CDR1 SGHDN and CDR2 FVKESK. V was shortened by 3 bases and J by 0 bases, with 8 bases between the two germline ends. The CDR3 runs to 15 residues. This chain's CDR3 is CASSQGRATNEKLFF. The CDR3 nucleotides are TGTGCCAGCAGCCAGGGGAGGGCAACTAATGAAAAACTGTTTTTT.

This clone was recorded only once. The chain links TRBV4-2 to TRBJ2-1; D is perhaps TRBD2 (5 bases). Trimming stripped 2 bases from V and 1 base from J, with 9 bases between. CDR1 is LGHNA and CDR2 is YNFKEQ in the germline V gene. There are 15 residues in the CDR3. CDR3 residues: CASSQPRDSYNEQFF. DNA of the CDR3: TGTGCCAGCAGCCAACCCCGGGATTCCTACAATGAGCAGTTCTTC.

The chain has TRBV5-5 and TRBJ1-2; TRBD1 is a possible D gene (6 bases). V lost 4 bases to trimming and J lost 2 bases, with 9 bases between them. The CDR3 has 13 residues. Looked up from germline, CDR1 is SGHKS and CDR2 is YYEKEE (reference sequence). CDR3 amino acids: CASSPQGNYGYTF. DNA of the CDR3: TGTGCCAGCAGCCCGCAGGGGAACTATGGCTACACCTTC.